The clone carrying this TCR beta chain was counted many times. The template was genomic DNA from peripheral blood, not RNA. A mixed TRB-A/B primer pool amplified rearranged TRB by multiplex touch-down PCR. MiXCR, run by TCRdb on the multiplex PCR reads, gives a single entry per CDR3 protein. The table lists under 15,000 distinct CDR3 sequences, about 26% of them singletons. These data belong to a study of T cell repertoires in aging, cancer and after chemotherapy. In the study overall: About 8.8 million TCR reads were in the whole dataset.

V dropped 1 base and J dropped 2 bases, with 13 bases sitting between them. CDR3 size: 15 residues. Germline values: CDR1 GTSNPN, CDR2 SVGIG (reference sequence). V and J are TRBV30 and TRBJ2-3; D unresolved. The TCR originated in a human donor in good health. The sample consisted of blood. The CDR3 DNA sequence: TGTGCCTGGAGTGCGGCGACGCGATCCACAGATACGCAGTATTTT. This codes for CAWSAATRSTDTQYF.